Below are 23 T cell receptor beta chains sequenced from a single sample in a study of blood T cells in healthy people across ages. Primers used in a second PCR of about 7 to 11 cycles were a sample-barcoded 5' primer and a J-beta primer mix. TCRdb passed the 5' RACE reads through MiXCR, listing each CDR3 protein once. The sample includes hundreds of thousands of distinct CDR3 sequences, 45% to 70% seen only once; the top ten take approximately 24%. Sequencing was done on a sample of blood. The receptors derive from a man in his forties in good health.

The genes are TRBV12-3 or TRBV12-4 and TRBJ2-3, with 10 bases fitting TRBD2. V lost 8 bases to trimming and J lost 3 bases; unmatched junction nucleotides: 8. The CDR3 has 15 amino acids. Here the CDR3 DNA reads TGTGCCAGCCTGGAAAGCGGGGGGGAAACAGATACGCAGTATTTT. Residues: CASLESGGETDTQYF.

In its sample, this clonotype was seen a few times. The rearrangement uses TRBV25-1 and TRBJ1-2, with D possibly being TRBD1 (5 bases). Trimming stripped 2 bases from V and 8 bases from J, with 12 bases between. The CDR3 has 13 residues. Germline CDR1 MGHDK, CDR2 SYGVNS. The CDR3 sequence is CASSEGGGLGYTF. The CDR3 DNA follows: TGTGCCAGCAGTGAAGGGGGAGGGCTCGGCTACACCTTC.

This clonotype has only a few counts. The chain joins TRBV20-1 to TRBJ2-6; D perhaps matches TRBD2 (5 bases). V was clipped by 1 base and J by 3 bases, with 13 bases between them. This CDR3 has 16 amino acids. CDR1 is DFQATT, CDR2 SNEGSKA, per germline (reference sequence). DNA for the CDR3: TGCAGTGCTAGAGGAGGGTATAGATTTGGGGCCAACGTCCTGACTTTC. It encodes CSARGGYRFGANVLTF.

This clonotype was seen more than once but under ten times. This rearrangement joins TRBV29-1 to TRBJ2-6, with 7 bases fitting TRBD2. The CDR3 covers 16 residues. Germline CDR1 and CDR2: SQVTM and ANQGSEA. J gave up 1 base and V 0 bases, and 3 bases lay outside the gene matches. For the CDR3, the DNA is TGCAGCGTTGAAGATCCGGGGGGATCTGGGGCCAACGTCCTGACTTTC. This gives the protein CSVEDPGGSGANVLTF.

The gene calls are TRBV7-2 and TRBJ2-5; no definite D call. The J call may be mistaken, given a closer DNA end match to TRBJ2-7. The CDR3 runs to 14 residues. CDR1 and CDR2 from the germline V gene are SGHTA and FQGNSA. CDR3 nucleotide sequence: TGTGCCAGCAGCCCAGGAGTAGGGCCGTACGAGCAGTACTTC. This sequence encodes CASSPGVGPYEQYF.

V is TRBV29-1 and J is TRBJ2-7, with 14 bases matching TRBD2. Germline-derived CDR1 and CDR2 are SQVTM and ANQGSEA. V lost 4 bases, J lost 3 bases, and 2 bases stayed unmatched. The CDR3 consists of 14 residues. CDR3 sequence reads: CSVGGLAGGYEQYF. CDR3 sequence (DNA): TGCAGCGTTGGTGGACTAGCGGGAGGCTACGAGCAGTACTTC.

This chain joins TRBV7-2 and TRBJ2-5; possible D gene TRBD1, 5 bases. The V end was cut by 5 bases, the J end by 5 bases, with 18 bases between. CDR1 is SGHTA, CDR2 FQGNSA, per germline. The CDR3 spans 15 residues. The CDR3 nucleotides are TGTGCCAGCAGCCCCTCCCAGGGCGGCAGGGAGACCCAGTACTTC. Translated: CASSPSQGGRETQYF. The entire variable domain, with the rest obtained from reference TRBV7-2 and TRBJ2-5, is as follows: GAGVSQSPSNKVTEKGKDVELRCDPISGHTALYWYRQSLGQGLEFLIYFQGNSAPDKSGLPSDRFSAERTGGSVSTLTIQRTQQEDSAVYLCASSPSQGGRETQYFGPGTRLLVL.

The table lists this clonotype with a few counts. V gene TRBV7-2 combines with J gene TRBJ2-7, with D perhaps TRBD1 (6 bases). The V gene lost 3 bases and the J gene lost 9 bases, with 12 bases spanning the gap. The CDR3 loop spans 12 amino acids. CDR1 is SGHTA and CDR2 is FQGNSA in the germline V gene. CDR3: CASSFSQGWQYF. Written as DNA, the CDR3 is TGTGCCAGCAGCTTCTCACAGGGTTGGCAGTACTTC.

The chain recombines TRBV20-1 with TRBJ2-1; 7 bases line up with TRBD2. CDR3 length: 16 residues. J lost 7 bases, V lost 2 bases, and 14 bases had no gene match. Germline CDR1 DFQATT, CDR2 SNEGSKA (reference sequence). Here the CDR3 DNA reads TGCAGTGCTAGAAGTAGGGCTAGCACCGGGGGGAATGAGCAGTTCTTC. Amino acid sequence: CSARSRASTGGNEQFF.

The genes are TRBV5-1 and TRBJ2-1, with D perhaps matching TRBD2 (5 bases). V gave up 1 base and J gave up 7 bases, with 15 bases separating them. Per germline, CDR1 SGHRS and CDR2 YFSETQ. This CDR3 spans 15 amino acids. CDR3 sequence: CASSLSGGIVNEQFF. In DNA, the CDR3 is TGCGCCAGCAGCTTGAGCGGAGGAATCGTGAATGAGCAGTTCTTC.

This chain uses TRBV4-1 with TRBJ2-7; 7 bases agree with TRBD1. The ends lost 5 bases at V and 2 bases at J; junction bases unmatched: 6. Germline values: CDR1 MGHRA, CDR2 YSYEKL. The CDR3 covers 14 residues. In DNA, the CDR3 is TGCGCCAGCAGCGCCGGGACAGCCCCCTACGAGCAGTACTTC. Its translation is CASSAGTAPYEQYF.

This clonotype was picked up one time. The genes are TRBV6-2 or TRBV6-3 and TRBJ2-1; unclear D gene. Trimming pared 2 bases from V and 10 bases from J, leaving 9 bases between. CDR3 length equals 12 residues. The germline V gene encodes CDR1 MNHEY and CDR2 SVGEGT. As DNA, the CDR3 is TGTGCCAGCAGTTACATCCGATGGGAGCAGTTCTTC. It specifies CASSYIRWEQFF.

The chain carries TRBV15 and TRBJ1-6, with TRBD1 identical over 11 bases. Looked up from germline, CDR1 is LNHNV and CDR2 is YYDKDF (reference sequence). This CDR3 has 16 amino acids. The J segment lost 10 bases and the V segment lost 1 base, leaving 6 bases of the junction unmatched. In DNA form, the CDR3 reads TGTGCCACCAGCAGAGGGACAGGGGGCGACGCATCACCCCTCCACTTT. Amino acid sequence: CATSRGTGGDASPLHF.

For this clonotype: The junction departs from the called germline gene at one end, perhaps through a read error. The chain couples TRBV29-1 to TRBJ2-1; D unresolved. CDR3 length equals 15 residues. Germline V CDR1 and CDR2: SQVTM, ANQGSEA. The CDR3 region is CSVEMWDSSYNEQFF. CDR3 DNA: TGCAGCGTTGAAATGTGGGATAGCTCCTACAATGAGCAGTTTTTC.

V is TRBV5-1 and J is TRBJ2-4, with 8 bases aligning to TRBD1. Gene TRBJ2-7 matches the end of the DNA better, so the J call may be wrong. CDR3 length: 17 amino acids. Germline CDR1 SGHRS, CDR2 YFSETQ. Here the CDR3 DNA reads TGCGCCAGCAGCTTGGCCCTCCGGGACAGGACATTGGGCGAGCAGTACTTC. Its translation: CASSLALRDRTLGEQYF.

V is TRBV5-1 and J is TRBJ2-1; D is possibly TRBD2 (5 bases). The germline gives CDR1 SGHRS, CDR2 YFSETQ. This CDR3 has 14 residues. Trimming stripped 0 bases from V and 9 bases from J, with 13 bases between. The CDR3 coding sequence is TGCGCCAGCAGCTTGGCCGGGGAAGTAGTTGAGCAGTTCTTC. It encodes CASSLAGEVVEQFF.

The CDR3 protein is CASSYPQGAAETQYF. DNA for the CDR3: TGTGCCAGCAGTTATCCGCAGGGGGCGGCGGAGACCCAGTACTTC. The chain uses TRBV6-5 and TRBJ2-5; 8 bases are a match to TRBD1. This CDR3 has 15 residues. The ends lost 3 bases at V and 5 bases at J; junction bases unmatched: 8. In germline, CDR1 is MNHEY, CDR2 SVGAGI.

This clonotype occurred many times. This chain connects TRBV7-6 to TRBJ2-2, with D perhaps TRBD1 (6 bases). V lost 2 bases to trimming and J lost 6 bases, with 16 bases between them. This CDR3 is built from 16 residues. Germline V CDR1 and CDR2: SGHVS, FNYEAQ. The chain's CDR3 is CASSLISGANAGELFF. CDR3 sequence (DNA): TGTGCCAGCAGCTTAATATCAGGGGCCAACGCCGGGGAGCTGTTTTTT.

This clonotype was recorded only once. Likely a read error: the CDR3 ends without its conserved phenylalanine or tryptophan. This chain links TRBV7-2 with TRBJ2-5; D possibly corresponds to TRBD2 (5 bases). Trimming stripped 0 bases from V and 11 bases from J, with 13 bases between. This CDR3 comprises 13 residues. Germline CDR1 and CDR2: SGHTA and FQGNSA. CDR3 DNA: TGTGCCAGCAGCTTAGCCGGGAATTGTGAGCAGTACTAC. It is translated as CASSLAGNCEQYY.

This clonotype was counted only a few times. CDR3 protein: CASSYGRGAYEQYF. The CDR3, as DNA: TGTGCCAGCAGTTACGGTCGCGGAGCCTACGAGCAGTACTTC. The rearrangement joins TRBV6-5 to TRBJ2-7; no firm D call. V lost 2 bases to trimming and J lost 2 bases, with 10 bases between them. The CDR3 is made up of 14 amino acids. Germline V gene data show CDR1 as MNHEY and CDR2 as SVGAGI.

This clonotype has more than one count but fewer than ten. This rearrangement joins TRBV10-3 to TRBJ1-2; D gene unclear. Deletions cut 4 bases from V and 1 base from J, with 4 bases between. This CDR3 region has 12 residues. The V gene's germline CDR1 is ENHRY and CDR2 SYGVKD. CDR3 bases: TGTGCCATCAGTGGGGGTAACTATGGCTACACCTTC. This gives the protein CAISGGNYGYTF.

The V call is TRBV2, the J call TRBJ2-1; TRBD2 might be the D (5 bases). Trimming cost V 11 bases and J 6 bases, with 20 bases left between them. Germline CDR1 and CDR2: SNHLY and FYNNEI. This CDR3 is 14 amino acids long. CDR3 sequence reads: CAPAAFTSSNEQFF. The CDR3 coding sequence is TGTGCCCCAGCAGCGTTTACTAGTTCCAATGAGCAGTTCTTC.

The rearrangement links TRBV6-5 to TRBJ2-3, with D possibly TRBD2 on 5 matching bases. V lost 2 bases to trimming and J lost 6 bases, with 12 bases between them. The CDR3 has 14 residues. CDR1 is MNHEY and CDR2 is SVGAGI in the germline V gene. In DNA form, the CDR3 reads TGTGCCAGCAGTTACGACCCGACGGGGGATACGCAGTATTTT. It codes for CASSYDPTGDTQYF.